Below are 18 T cell receptor beta chains sequenced from a single sample in a study of blood T cells in healthy people across ages. Through a sample-barcoded 5' primer and a J-beta primer mix, a second PCR was run for roughly 7 to 12 cycles. Using its own MiXCR run on the 5' RACE reads, TCRdb lists one record per CDR3 protein. The data contain around 820,000 distinct CDR3 sequences, just under 25% of them singletons. This sample also belongs to another study, concerning T cells of mothers and their children.

Sequenced sample: blood. These receptors came from a boy aged 5-17 years in good health.

The chain uses TRBV29-1 and TRBJ1-2; TRBD1 is a possible D gene (5 bases). There are 13 residues in the CDR3. CDR1 and CDR2 (germline): SQVTM, ANQGSEA. Trimming removed 5 bases at V and 4 bases at J, with 14 bases between. DNA for the CDR3: TGCAGCGTTCGGCAGGGTGCACTCTATGGCTACACCTTC. Its translation: CSVRQGALYGYTF.

This clonotype was detected a few times. The chain carries TRBV25-1 and TRBJ2-4; 8 positions agree with TRBD2. V gave up 1 base and J gave up 9 bases; unmatched junction bases: 5. The CDR3 is 14 amino acids. Germline V gene sequence: CDR1 MGHDK, CDR2 SYGVNS. The CDR3 here is CASSESPSGSIQYF. The DNA of the CDR3 is TGTGCCAGCAGTGAATCTCCCAGCGGGAGCATTCAGTACTTC. Using reference TRBV25-1 and TRBJ2-4 for the parts outside the CDR3, the full variable domain is EADIYQTPRYLVIGTGKKITLECSQTMGHDKMYWYQQDPGMELHLIHYSYGVNSTEKGDLSSESTVSRIRTEHFPLTLESARPSHTSQYLCASSESPSGSIQYFGAGTRLSVL.

This clonotype turned up a few times. This sequence joins TRBV20-1 and TRBJ1-4, with 9 positions matching TRBD1. Germline V gives CDR1 DFQATT, CDR2 SNEGSKA (reference sequence). The V and J ends lost 3 bases and 6 bases, in that order; junction bases with no gene match: 5. The CDR3 is 14 amino acids. The CDR3 is CSASAGQGDEKLFF. For the CDR3, the DNA is TGCAGTGCTAGTGCGGGACAGGGAGATGAAAAACTGTTTTTT.

This clonotype was detected ten times or more. The chain carries TRBV25-1 and TRBJ1-2; 9 bases fit TRBD1. This CDR3 comprises 13 residues. CDR1 and CDR2 from the germline V gene are MGHDK and SYGVNS. V was pared by 5 bases and J by 3 bases, with 1 base of the junction left unmatched. The CDR3 DNA sequence: TGTGCCAGCAGTCGGACAGGGGACTATGGCTACACCTTC. This encodes CASSRTGDYGYTF.

This clonotype was observed once. CDR3 amino acids: CASSTWTTLAKNIQYF. In DNA, the CDR3 is TGTGCCAGTAGTACATGGACTACATTAGCCAAAAACATTCAGTACTTC. This chain joins TRBV19 and TRBJ2-4, with D maybe TRBD2 (6 bases). CDR1 is LNHDA and CDR2 is SQIVND in the germline V gene (reference sequence). Trimming shortened V by 4 bases and J by 0 bases, and 13 bases separated the two germline ends. The CDR3 sequence is 16 residues long.

Concerning this clonotype itself: A read error may produce the germline difference seen at one junction end. CDR3 sequence: CSVQRAEPYTGALFF. The CDR3 DNA reads as TGCAGCGTCCAGCGGGCGGAACCCTACACCGGGGCGCTGTTTTTT. The genes are TRBV29-1 and TRBJ2-2; D may be TRBD2 (6 bases). Per germline, CDR1 SQVTM and CDR2 ANQGSEA. The CDR3 is 15 amino acids.

This clonotype appeared a single time. With a much larger clone just one base away, this may be a read error. This chain joins TRBV5-1 and TRBJ2-1; 8 bases are a match to TRBD1. The DNA end is more similar to TRBJ2-7, so the J call may be wrong. This CDR3 has 16 residues. Germline assignment: CDR1 SGHRS and CDR2 YFSETQ. The CDR3 loop is CASSSTGQALPSEQYF. CDR3 DNA sequence: TGCGCCAGCAGCTCGACGGGACAGGCCCTGCCGTCCGAGCAGTACTTC.

This clonotype was seen more than once but under ten times. The chain couples TRBV21-1 to TRBJ2-7; the DNA was not used to check the table's D call, TRBD2. TRBV21-1 is recorded as a pseudogene. The CDR3 is made up of 21 amino acids. CDR3 bases: TGTGCCAGCAGCGATGGACTTTCCGGACTAGCGGGAGGGCCCATACGCTACGAGCAGTACTTC. It specifies CASSDGLSGLAGGPIRYEQYF.

This clonotype turned up a few times. CDR3 coding DNA: TGTGCCAGCAGGGACGGACAGGTTGGTTCCTACGAGCAGTACTTC. Residues: CASRDGQVGSYEQYF. This sequence joins TRBV7-9 and TRBJ2-7; 7 bases agree with TRBD1. The CDR3 totals 15 residues. From germline, CDR1 is SEHNR and CDR2 FQNEAQ (reference sequence). With V trimmed by 6 bases and J by 1 base, 9 bases remained unmatched.

This chain uses TRBV6-5 with TRBJ2-2, with 8 bases fitting TRBD2. CDR3 length: 16 residues. After removal of 0 bases from V and 7 bases from J, the junction contained 7 bases not matched to a gene. Germline loops: CDR1 MNHEY, CDR2 SVGAGI. The CDR3 nucleotides are TGTGCCAGCAGTTACTCGCCAGCGGGGGCCAGCGGGGAGCTGTTTTTT. Translated, it gives CASSYSPAGASGELFF.

The sample holds a few counts of this clonotype. The chain links TRBV20-1 to TRBJ2-5; perhaps TRBD2 as D (5 bases). The J call may be mistaken, given a closer DNA end match to TRBJ2-7. CDR1 is DFQATT, CDR2 SNEGSKA, per germline (reference sequence). The CDR3 runs to 15 residues. CDR3 sequence (DNA): TGCAGTGCTACAGAAGTCGGGGTTAGTTCTTACGAGCAGTACTTC. As protein: CSATEVGVSSYEQYF.

The chain's CDR3 is CASSSRGPTEAFF. CDR3 bases: TGTGCCAGCTCATCTCGCGGCCCCACTGAAGCTTTCTTT. This chain links TRBV18 with TRBJ1-1, with no clear D. This CDR3 is built from 13 residues. CDR1 is KGHSH and CDR2 is LQKENI in the germline V gene. The ends were cut back, 5 bases at V and 4 bases at J, with 11 bases in the middle.

The rearrangement joins TRBV6-5 to TRBJ2-1; 10 bases match TRBD2. The germline CDR1 and CDR2 sequences are MNHEY and SVGAGI. The CDR3 has 17 residues. Trimming removed 3 bases from V and 0 bases from J; junction bases left unmatched: 5. The CDR3 here is CASSYSGLATSYNEQFF. The CDR3 DNA reads TGTGCCAGCAGTTATTCGGGACTAGCGACCTCCTACAATGAGCAGTTCTTC.

The chain employs TRBV28 and TRBJ1-5; D not certain. The V and J ends lost 5 bases and 1 base respectively, with 9 bases between them. Germline V gene lookup returns CDR1 MDHEN and CDR2 SYDVKM. The CDR3 loop spans 14 amino acids. The CDR3 bases are TGTGCCAGCAGTACCCGTGCGAGCAATCAGCCCCAGCATTTT. Protein product: CASSTRASNQPQHF. The whole variable domain, remainder taken from reference TRBV28 and TRBJ1-5, is DVKVTQSSRYLVKRTGEKVFLECVQDMDHENMFWYRQDPGLGLRLIYFSYDVKMKEKGDIPEGYSVSREKKERFSLILESASTNQTSMYLCASSTRASNQPQHFGDGTRLSIL.

This chain uses TRBV7-9 with TRBJ1-1, with 7 bases fitting TRBD1. CDR1 and CDR2 (germline): SEHNR, FQNEAQ (reference sequence). J lost 9 bases, V lost 5 bases, and 6 bases had no gene match. The CDR3 loop spans 12 amino acids. The CDR3 sequence is CASSPRQGKAFF. The CDR3, as DNA: TGTGCCAGCAGCCCCCGACAGGGAAAAGCTTTCTTT.

This chain uses TRBV4-3 with TRBJ2-3; the D is unclear. The length of the CDR3 is 16 residues. Between the trimmed V and J ends, which lost 1 base and 6 bases, there was a span of 17 bases. Germline CDR1 is LGHNA and CDR2 is YSLEER. The CDR3 sequence is CASSQALDQDGDTQYF. CDR3 DNA: TGCGCCAGCAGCCAAGCCCTGGACCAAGATGGGGATACGCAGTATTTT.

Details on this clonotype: An end of the junction does not agree with germline; a read error may underlie this. The chain's CDR3 is CSAAPGGFAEF. CDR3 sequence (DNA): TGCAGTGCTGCCCCTGGCGGGTTCGCTGAATTC. This chain joins TRBV20-1 and TRBJ2-7; possible D gene TRBD2, 5 bases. This CDR3 region has 11 residues. The germline V gene encodes CDR1 DFQATT and CDR2 SNEGSKA (reference sequence).

The chain combines TRBV24-1 with TRBJ2-3; unclear D gene. V was shortened by 10 bases and J by 7 bases, with 11 bases between the two germline ends. CDR3 size: 11 residues. Germline V gene sequence: CDR1 KGHDR, CDR2 SFDVKD. The CDR3, as DNA: TGTGCCACTAAGTTAAGCCATACGCAGTATTTT. Its protein is CATKLSHTQYF.